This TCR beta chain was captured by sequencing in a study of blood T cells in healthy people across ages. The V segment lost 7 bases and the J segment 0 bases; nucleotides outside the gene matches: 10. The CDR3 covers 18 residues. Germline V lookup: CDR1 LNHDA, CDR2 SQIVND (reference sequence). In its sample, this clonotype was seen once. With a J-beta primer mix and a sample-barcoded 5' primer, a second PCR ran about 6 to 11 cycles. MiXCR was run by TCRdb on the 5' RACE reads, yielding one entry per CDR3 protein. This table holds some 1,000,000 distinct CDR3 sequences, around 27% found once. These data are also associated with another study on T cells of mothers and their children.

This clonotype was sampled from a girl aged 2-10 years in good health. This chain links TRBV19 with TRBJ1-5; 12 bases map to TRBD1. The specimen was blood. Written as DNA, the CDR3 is TGTGCCAGTAAGGGGTCGGGACAGGGGGCGTATAGCAATCAGCCCCAGCATTTT. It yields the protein CASKGSGQGAYSNQPQHF.